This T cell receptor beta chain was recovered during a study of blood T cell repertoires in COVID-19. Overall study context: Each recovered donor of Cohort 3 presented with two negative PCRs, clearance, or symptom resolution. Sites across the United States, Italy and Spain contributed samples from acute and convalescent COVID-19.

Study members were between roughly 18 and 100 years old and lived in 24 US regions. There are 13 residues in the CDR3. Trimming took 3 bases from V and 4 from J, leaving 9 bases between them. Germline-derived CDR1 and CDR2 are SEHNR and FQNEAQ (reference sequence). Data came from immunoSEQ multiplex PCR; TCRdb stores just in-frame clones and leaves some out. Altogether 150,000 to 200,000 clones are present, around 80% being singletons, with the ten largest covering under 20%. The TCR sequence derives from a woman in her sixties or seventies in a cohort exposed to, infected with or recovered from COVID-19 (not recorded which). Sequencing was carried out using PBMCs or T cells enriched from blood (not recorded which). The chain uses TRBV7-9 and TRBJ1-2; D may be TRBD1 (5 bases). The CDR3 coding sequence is TGTGCCAGCAGCTTCAGGGATTCCTATGGCTACACCTTC. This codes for CASSFRDSYGYTF.